The clone carrying this T cell receptor beta chain was counted a few times. Its antigen is as yet unknown. This entry belongs to a study of beta chain features in type 1 diabetes. Whole-study findings and limits: TCRB rearrangement may or may not be influenced by HLA type; here this remained unresolved. Type 1 diabetes patients showed a moderate but significant shortening of TCRB CDR3s in all four CD4+ subsets.

Isolated RNA was reverse transcribed in full, so expressed TCRB transcripts were sequenced. The method was immunoSEQ multiplex PCR; TCRdb's version includes in-frame clones alone and lacks a portion of them. The table lists some 160,000 clones, roughly 9% of them singletons. Sequenced material: central memory CD4+ T cells from blood. This receptor was identified in a woman in her thirties with type 1 diabetes.

CDR3 amino acids: CASSRGQGARREEKLFF. CDR3 coding DNA: TGCGCCAGCAGTCGCGGGCAGGGGGCGAGAAGGGAGGAAAAACTGTTTTTT. The chain uses TRBV5-1 and TRBJ1-4; TRBD1 aligns across 8 bases. Germline V gene lookup returns CDR1 SGHRS and CDR2 YFSETQ. The J segment lost 8 bases and the V segment lost 5 bases, leaving 17 bases of the junction unmatched. This CDR3 has 17 amino acids.